Many counts were recorded for the clone carrying this T cell receptor (beta chain). This sample's treatment: oral pan-JAK inhibitor, 5-10 mg twice daily. TCR sequencing used cDNA made by reverse transcription of extracted RNA. Sequenced by immunoSEQ multiplex PCR; TCRdb stores in-frame clones only, minus some. The profile covers fewer than 250,000 clones, with 35% to 40% appearing a single time and 0.4% to 0.55% taken by the ten largest. The data were obtained in a study of CD8+ T cells in alopecia areata. Germline CDR1 SGHAT, CDR2 FQNNGV. V lost 5 bases and J lost 5; bases outside the gene matches: 3. The CDR3 sequence is 13 residues long.

The TCR was taken from a human donor with alopecia areata. The source was CD4+ T cells sorted from blood, collected at approximately week 30, from a patient treated with tofacitinib. The V gene is TRBV11-2, the J gene TRBJ2-5; 9 bases are shared with TRBD1. The CDR3 region is CASSPDRGETQYF. The CDR3 DNA follows: TGTGCCAGCAGCCCAGACAGGGGGGAGACCCAGTACTTC.